This T cell receptor (beta chain) was sequenced for a study of T-cell memory formation after mild COVID-19. Overall study findings and caveats: Within pre-infection memory, some responding clones were found, suggesting cross-reactive memory joined. Contracting clones localized mainly to CM and EM when CD4+ and mainly to EMRA when CD8+.

This clonotype was seen a few times. Its antigen remains unknown. The germline gene is not matched at one end of the junction; a read error may be the cause. Each CDR3 protein gets one entry after TCRdb re-called the 5' RACE reads with MiXCR. Found here are 450,000 to 650,000 distinct CDR3 sequences, roughly a fifth of them singletons; the top ten hold approximately 8.4%. The CDR3 sequence is 13 residues long. The germline V gene encodes CDR1 SEHNR and CDR2 FQNEAQ (reference sequence). The sequencing input was PBMCs or a T cell subset sorted from them (not recorded which). This TCR was sampled from an adult woman who had mild COVID-19 (a few samples of this study predate the infection). Cell type and time point are not known. This chain links TRBV7-9 with TRBJ2-4; TRBD2 matches at 7 bases. The CDR3 bases are TGTGCCAGCAGTTTAGCGGGTGAAAACATTCAGTACTTC. It is translated as CASSLAGENIQYF.